Following are 9 T cell receptor beta chains from one sample sequenced in a study of blood T cell repertoires in COVID-19. Clones were sequenced by immunoSEQ multiplex PCR, and TCRdb holds only the in-frame ones, with some missing. The table includes about 180,000 clones, more than 75% detected once. Source material: peripheral blood. The receptors come from a man aged 55 to 69 with COVID-19, enrolled during active disease.

The rearrangement joins TRBV5-1 to TRBJ2-1, with D maybe TRBD2 (5 bases). V was shortened by 0 bases and J by 4 bases, with 14 bases between the two germline ends. Germline-derived CDR1 and CDR2 are SGHRS and YFSETQ. The CDR3 runs to 16 residues. The CDR3 DNA reads as TGCGCCAGCAGCTTGGCCGGTAGCGCGGATTACAATGAGCAGTTCTTC. Translated, it gives CASSLAGSADYNEQFF.

This clone occurred a few times. The chain uses TRBV7-2 and TRBJ1-6; 8 bases fit TRBD1. The CDR3 extends over 16 amino acids. The germline CDR1 and CDR2 sequences are SGHTA and FQGNSA. The ends lost 5 bases at V and 6 bases at J; junction bases unmatched: 9. CDR3 in amino acids: CASSPIGQGVNSPLHF. As DNA, the CDR3 is TGTGCCAGCAGCCCTATCGGACAGGGAGTTAATTCACCCCTCCACTTT. Full variable domain (rest looked up from reference TRBV7-2 and TRBJ1-6): GAGVSQSPSNKVTEKGKDVELRCDPISGHTALYWYRQSLGQGLEFLIYFQGNSAPDKSGLPSDRFSAERTGGSVSTLTIQRTQQEDSAVYLCASSPIGQGVNSPLHFGNGTRLTVT.

The chain carries TRBV27 and TRBJ1-1; TRBD1 might be the D (6 bases). CDR1 MNHEY and CDR2 SMNVEV come from the germline V gene (reference sequence). Trimming left V 8 bases short and J 2 bases short, with 12 bases between. The CDR3 loop spans 13 amino acids. This CDR3 is CASERGTNTEAFF. CDR3 coding DNA: TGTGCCAGCGAGAGGGGGACCAACACTGAAGCTTTCTTT.

V and J are TRBV5-4 and TRBJ1-2; 11 bases are shared with TRBD1. Germline CDR1 SGHNT, CDR2 YYREEE (reference sequence). V was pared by 4 bases and J by 4 bases, with 6 bases of the junction left unmatched. CDR3 length: 15 amino acids. CDR3 bases: TGTGCCAGCAGCCTCCGGACAGGGGGCTTCTATGGCTACACCTTC. As protein: CASSLRTGGFYGYTF.

V usage is TRBV30 and J usage is TRBJ2-7; TRBD2 matches 10 bases. The germline CDR1 and CDR2 sequences are GTSNPN and SVGIG (reference sequence). J lost 7 bases, V lost 7 bases, and 10 bases had no gene match. This CDR3 has 13 amino acids. The CDR3 DNA follows: TGTGCCTTCACAGCGGGAGGGCCTCGTGAGCAGTACTTC. Protein product: CAFTAGGPREQYF.

The CDR3 sequence is CASSRVTGNYGYTF. CDR3 DNA sequence: TGTGCCAGCAGCCGTGTGACAGGGAACTATGGCTACACCTTC. The chain couples TRBV6-2 or TRBV6-3 to TRBJ1-2, with TRBD1 identical over 7 bases. Trimming took 6 bases from V and 2 from J; bases not matched to a gene: 6. The germline gives CDR1 MNHEY, CDR2 SVGEGT. This CDR3 spans 14 amino acids.

Concerning this clone itself: The junction shows a germline mismatch at one end, possibly a read error. The chain combines TRBV24-1 with TRBJ1-5; 10 bases agree with TRBD1. Germline values: CDR1 KGHDR, CDR2 SFDVKD. CDR3 length: 14 amino acids. CDR3 in DNA: TGTGCCACCTCGGGGACAGGGGATAATCAACCCCAGCATTTT. Protein sequence: CATSGTGDNQPQHF.

The chain combines TRBV11-2 with TRBJ1-1; 10 bases line up with TRBD1. CDR3 length equals 14 residues. The junction had 10 bases not matched to a gene; V was cut back by 7 bases and J by 8 bases. Germline V gene data show CDR1 as SGHAT and CDR2 as FQNNGV. The CDR3: CASTGGQGLGEAFF. The CDR3 nucleotides read TGTGCCAGCACCGGGGGACAGGGGCTAGGAGAAGCTTTCTTT.

The chain is built from TRBV12-3 or TRBV12-4 and TRBJ1-5; possible D gene TRBD1, 5 bases. V was clipped by 9 bases and J by 4 bases, with 13 bases between them. The CDR3 loop spans 13 amino acids. DNA of the CDR3: TGTGCCAGTGGCCAGGGCGAGAATCAGCCCCAGCATTTT. Its protein is CASGQGENQPQHF.